What follows describes a single T cell receptor beta chain. Its matching antigen is unknown. The naive CD8 fraction comprised CD45RO-negative cells positively selected for CCR7 and excluded terminally differentiated effector memory CD45RA+ cells. Caucasian adults living in Nashville, Tennessee, provided all samples. The data derive from a study of shared clonotypes between healthy human individuals. Study observations and caveats: Larger richness was generally estimated for naive than memory subsets. Sample collection involved blood only; tissue repertoires are likely different.

Sequencing was performed with immunoSEQ multiplex PCR; in TCRdb, only in-frame clones are kept and a portion is missing. The sample shows 750,000 to 1,000,000 clones, 80% to 95% of them seen only once. Germline lookup yields CDR1 SGHRS and CDR2 YFSETQ. The ends were cut back, 3 bases at V and 0 bases at J, with 16 bases in the middle. This CDR3 is built from 16 residues. This chain joins TRBV5-1 and TRBJ2-7; D possibly corresponds to TRBD1 (6 bases). The receptor was derived from a man aged 30 to 39 in good health. Input material: naive CD8+ T cells sorted from blood. Written as DNA, the CDR3 is TGCGCCAGCAGCTCTACAGGGCTAGAGAGCTCCTACGAGCAGTACTTC. Translation: CASSSTGLESSYEQYF.